Following are 18 T cell receptor beta chains from one sample sequenced in a study of CD8+ T cells in alopecia areata. Following extraction, RNA underwent reverse transcription to cDNA, which served as the sequencing template. Measured with immunoSEQ multiplex PCR; TCRdb has only the in-frame clones, and not every one. The data hold some 120,000 clones, with 61% observed a single time. Noted treatment: oral pan-JAK inhibitor, 5-10 mg twice daily. This specimen consisted of CD4+ T cells sorted from blood, obtained at week 4, from a patient treated with tofacitinib. Every receptor here comes from a human donor with alopecia areata.

The chain joins TRBV4-3 to TRBJ2-7; D unclear. CDR3 length: 16 residues. The germline gives CDR1 LGHNA, CDR2 YSLEER. V was trimmed by 1 base and J by 0 bases, leaving 13 bases between them. CDR3 sequence reads: CASSQAFQAYSYEQYF. As DNA, the CDR3 is TGCGCCAGCAGCCAAGCATTCCAGGCATACTCCTACGAGCAGTACTTC.

This clone was recorded a few times. The chain joins TRBV5-1 to TRBJ1-4; 7 bases fit TRBD1. V lost 4 bases, J lost 4 bases, and 7 bases stayed unmatched. The V gene's germline CDR1 is SGHRS and CDR2 YFSETQ. The CDR3 sequence is 15 residues long. The CDR3 bases are TGCGCCAGCAGCCCCCCCGGGACAGATAATGAAAAACTGTTTTTT. This encodes CASSPPGTDNEKLFF.

V and J are TRBV9 and TRBJ1-2; 9 nucleotides agree with TRBD1. Trimming removed 4 bases from V and 6 bases from J; junction bases left unmatched: 4. The CDR3 is 13 amino acids. Germline lookup yields CDR1 SGDLS and CDR2 YYNGEE. This chain's CDR3 is CASSLGQGNGYTF. The DNA of the CDR3 is TGTGCCAGCAGCCTAGGACAGGGGAATGGCTACACCTTC.

The chain couples TRBV2 to TRBJ1-5, with D hard to call. The CDR3 has 14 amino acids. Germline CDR1 and CDR2: SNHLY and FYNNEI. V was trimmed by 4 bases and J by 2 bases, leaving 9 bases between them. CDR3 sequence (DNA): TGTGCCAGCAGTGCCGTTCGGGGCAATCAGCCCCAGCATTTT. The encoded protein is CASSAVRGNQPQHF.

The chain employs TRBV5-1 and TRBJ2-7; TRBD2 aligns across 9 bases. In germline, CDR1 is SGHRS, CDR2 YFSETQ. V gave up 0 bases and J gave up 5 bases; unmatched junction bases: 3. The CDR3 covers 14 residues. CDR3 sequence (DNA): TGCGCCAGCAGCTTGGAAGCGGGAGGTGACGAGCAGTACTTC. Protein sequence: CASSLEAGGDEQYF.

In its sample, this clone was seen a few times. CDR3 amino acids: CASSPRLSGNTIYF. As DNA, the CDR3 is TGTGCCAGCAGCCCCCGTTTGAGCGGCAACACCATATATTTT. The chain links TRBV7-9 to TRBJ1-3; D not resolved. Trimming removed 5 bases at V and 7 bases at J, with 15 bases between. The CDR3 runs to 14 residues. Germline CDR1 is SEHNR and CDR2 is FQNEAQ (reference sequence).

This rearrangement joins TRBV30 to TRBJ2-1; unclear D gene. Germline V gives CDR1 GTSNPN, CDR2 SVGIG (reference sequence). Trimming stripped 7 bases from V and 4 bases from J, with 17 bases between. This CDR3 is built from 14 residues. The CDR3 DNA is TGTGCCTTCTCACGCGGCGAGTTATACAATGAGCAGTTCTTC. Encoded protein: CAFSRGELYNEQFF. The full variable domain, rest sourced from reference TRBV30 and TRBJ2-1, is SQTIHQWPATLVQPVGSPLSLECTVEGTSNPNLYWYRQAAGRGLQLLFYSVGIGQISSEVPQNLSASRPQDRQFILSSKKLLLSDSGFYLCAFSRGELYNEQFFGPGTRLTVL.

This clone was counted at least ten times. The rearrangement links TRBV4-3 to TRBJ1-5; D not resolved. Deletions cut 0 bases from V and 5 bases from J, with 11 bases between. This CDR3 region has 15 residues. Germline V gene lookup returns CDR1 LGHNA and CDR2 YSLEER. CDR3 in amino acids: CASSQDIRVDQPQHF. CDR3 bases: TGCGCCAGCAGCCAAGATATTAGGGTTGATCAGCCCCAGCATTTT.

The chain is built from TRBV15 and TRBJ2-3; D is unresolved. Trimming left V 1 base short and J 3 bases short, with 11 bases between. The CDR3 is made up of 15 amino acids. Germline assignment: CDR1 LNHNV and CDR2 YYDKDF (reference sequence). The CDR3 DNA follows: TGTGCCACCAGCAGAGGTACCGGGCCTACAGATACGCAGTATTTT. Translation gives CATSRGTGPTDTQYF.

V and J are TRBV7-2 and TRBJ2-7; the D is unclear. CDR1 is SGHTA and CDR2 is FQGNSA in the germline V gene. This CDR3 has 14 amino acids. Trimming removed 1 base from V and 5 bases from J, with 12 bases in between. CDR3 in amino acids: CASSLVKGSHEQYF. The CDR3 DNA sequence: TGTGCCAGCAGCTTAGTGAAGGGATCCCACGAGCAGTACTTC.

This clone is a singleton in its sample. The chain joins TRBV7-9 to TRBJ1-2; possibly TRBD1 for D (6 bases). V was shortened by 5 bases and J by 6 bases, with 19 bases between the two germline ends. The CDR3 covers 15 residues. Germline V gives CDR1 SEHNR, CDR2 FQNEAQ (reference sequence). CDR3 amino acids: CASSTLQGLGDGYTF. The CDR3 DNA is TGTGCCAGCAGCACACTACAGGGCCTGGGGGATGGCTACACCTTC.

This clone is a singleton in its sample. For the CDR3, the DNA is TGCGCCAGCAGCCATATCCGGGACAGTGCCCTGCATGAGCAGTTCTTC. Protein: CASSHIRDSALHEQFF. The chain joins TRBV4-1 to TRBJ2-1; 7 bases are a match to TRBD1. The germline CDR1 and CDR2 sequences are MGHRA and YSYEKL. This CDR3 spans 16 amino acids. V was pared by 3 bases and J by 8 bases, with 13 bases of the junction left unmatched.

V is TRBV7-2 and J is TRBJ1-6, with D perhaps matching TRBD1 (6 bases). Germline values: CDR1 SGHTA, CDR2 FQGNSA. V was trimmed by 5 bases and J by 4 bases, leaving 9 bases between them. CDR3 length equals 14 residues. CDR3 amino acids: CASSTDSYNSPLHF. For the CDR3, the DNA is TGTGCCAGCAGCACGGACAGTTATAATTCACCCCTCCACTTT.

This clone showed up just a few times. This chain links TRBV6-5 with TRBJ1-1; TRBD1 aligns across 7 bases. This CDR3 is 15 amino acids long. Germline V gene sequence: CDR1 MNHEY, CDR2 SVGAGI. The junction had 9 bases not matched to a gene; V was cut back by 7 bases and J by 1 base. The CDR3 coding sequence is TGTGCCAGCACCCTACAGGGGCGCGGGAACACTGAAGCTTTCTTT. Translation gives CASTLQGRGNTEAFF.

The chain has TRBV30 and TRBJ2-1; TRBD2 aligns across 8 bases. The CDR3 is 15 residues long. CDR1 is GTSNPN and CDR2 is SVGIG in the germline V gene (reference sequence). V lost 6 bases, J lost 7 bases, and 14 bases stayed unmatched. The CDR3 is CACAVSLPSGNEQFF. CDR3 sequence (DNA): TGTGCCTGTGCCGTTTCCCTCCCTAGCGGGAATGAGCAGTTCTTC.

The rearrangement joins TRBV2 to TRBJ2-1; D is possibly TRBD2 (6 bases). The germline V gene has CDR1 SNHLY and CDR2 FYNNEI. The CDR3 has 15 residues. Trimming shortened V by 5 bases and J by 0 bases, and 11 bases separated the two germline ends. CDR3 sequence (DNA): TGTGCCAGCAGTAAGGGTAGCGGCTCCTACAATGAGCAGTTCTTC. This sequence encodes CASSKGSGSYNEQFF.

V gene TRBV5-4 combines with J gene TRBJ1-5; D remains unclear. The ends were cut back, 1 base at V and 3 bases at J, with 11 bases in the middle. Germline V gene data show CDR1 as SGHNT and CDR2 as YYREEE (reference sequence). The CDR3 covers 15 residues. DNA for the CDR3: TGTGCCAGCAGCTTGTTGGGAGGGATCAATCAGCCCCAGCATTTT. Translation: CASSLLGGINQPQHF.

This clone was seen more than once but under ten times. Here the CDR3 omits its conserved ending phenylalanine or tryptophan, so a read error is the likely source. It is unclear where the CDR3 begins or ends on the DNA, so no DNA is shown, and the CDR3 is as TCRdb lists it. The chain has TRBV23-1 and TRBJ2-2. TRBV23-1 is assigned to the ORF class and has an uncertain function. Counting both end residues, the CDR3 totals 14 amino acids. The CDR3 sequence is CASSPPKEGRDRGY.